This is a list of T cell receptor beta chains from one sample in a study of cytomegalovirus exposure and HLA in healthy donors. Profiling relied on immunoSEQ multiplex PCR, and the TCRdb table lists in-frame clones only, not all of them. The table records about 96,000 clones, under 85% of them present only once. The specimen sequenced was PBMCs. All receptors derive from a man aged 25-45 years in good health and CMV-seronegative. CDR3s include the opening cysteine and the closing phenylalanine or tryptophan. D genes are given only for firm matches. Size is omitted from some rows. Given values are once, few, many or a class for expanded clones.

d_gene,abundance,v_gene,j_gene,CDR3aa,CDR3nt
TRBD1,NA,TRBV4-1,TRBJ2-7,CASSQTPGQGSEQYF,TGCGCCAGCAGTCAGACCCCGGGACAGGGGAGCGAGCAGTACTTC
TRBD2,NA,TRBV25-1,TRBJ2-2,CASSKSGLAGNTGELFF,TGTGCCAGCAGTAAATCCGGACTAGCGGGAAACACCGGGGAGCTGTTTTTT
TRBD2,NA,TRBV9,TRBJ2-5,CASSVGGGETQYF,TGTGCCAGCAGCGTAGGGGGGGGAGAGACCCAGTACTTC
NA,NA,TRBV2,TRBJ1-6,CASIPGGESGSPLHF,TGTGCCAGCATACCCGGGGGGGAAAGTGGTTCACCCCTCCACTTT
TRBD1,NA,TRBV7-2,TRBJ1-3,CASSLAPRGRLDNTIYF,TGTGCCAGCAGCTTAGCCCCCAGGGGGCGCCTGGATAACACCATATATTTT
NA,NA,TRBV7-2,TRBJ2-3,CASSLEADTQYF,TGTGCCAGCAGCTTGGAGGCAGATACGCAGTATTTT
NA,NA,TRBV5-6,TRBJ1-6,CASSLGQAPTSSLHF,TGTGCCAGCAGCTTGGGGCAGGCCCCTACGTCGTCCCTCCACTTT
TRBD1,once,TRBV19,TRBJ2-3,CASSPGQGTDTQYF,TGTGCCAGTAGCCCGGGACAGGGCACAGATACGCAGTATTTT
TRBD1,NA,TRBV14,TRBJ1-1,CASSQIQGMNTEAFF,TGTGCCAGCAGCCAAATACAGGGGATGAACACTGAAGCTTTCTTT
NA,NA,TRBV5-1,TRBJ1-1,CASSSRQATEAFF,TGCGCCAGCAGCTCCAGACAGGCCACTGAAGCTTTCTTT
TRBD1,few,TRBV25-1,TRBJ1-2,CASTGQAGYGYTF,TGTGCCAGCACGGGACAGGCTGGCTATGGCTACACCTTC
TRBD1,NA,TRBV29-1,TRBJ1-1,CSVEKKGAGTEAFF,TGCAGCGTTGAAAAAAAGGGGGCCGGCACTGAAGCTTTCTTT
TRBD1,NA,TRBV5-4,TRBJ1-1,CASSPRSGQGTEAFF,TGTGCCAGCAGCCCACGTTCGGGACAGGGAACCGAAGCTTTCTTT
NA,NA,TRBV27,TRBJ2-2,CASSTPSTNTGELFF,TGTGCCAGCAGCACTCCTTCAACGAACACCGGGGAGCTGTTTTTT
TRBD1,NA,TRBV5-5,TRBJ1-5,CASSLGTGYQPQHF,TGTGCCAGCAGCTTGGGGACAGGGTATCAGCCCCAGCATTTT
NA,NA,TRBV5-4,TRBJ2-4,CASSSRGEDIQYF,TGTGCCAGCAGCTCCCGAGGGGAGGACATTCAGTACTTC
NA,NA,TRBV30,TRBJ1-1,CAWSSWGDSSNTEAFF,TGTGCCTGGAGTTCGTGGGGGGACTCGAGTAACACTGAAGCTTTCTTT
TRBD1,NA,TRBV5-1,TRBJ1-5,CASSPGQGNQPQHF,TGCGCCAGCAGCCCCGGACAGGGAAATCAGCCCCAGCATTTT
NA,NA,TRBV7-6,TRBJ2-7,CASSLHLTGSGGGSYEQYF,TGTGCCAGCAGCTTACATCTAACGGGTTCGGGGGGCGGCTCCTACGAGCAGTACTTC
NA,NA,TRBV7-8,TRBJ1-1,CASRQQPNTEAFF,TGTGCCAGCAGGCAACAGCCCAACACTGAAGCTTTCTTT
NA,NA,TRBV7-2,TRBJ1-4,CASSLAATNEKLFF,TGTGCCAGCAGCTTAGCCGCAACTAATGAAAAACTGTTTTTT
NA,few,TRBV13,TRBJ2-7,CASKSAGETYEQYF,TGTGCCAGCAAATCGGCAGGGGAAACCTACGAGCAGTACTTC
TRBD2,NA,TRBV6-1,TRBJ2-3,CASSAASGGFTDTQYF,TGTGCCAGCAGTGCCGCTAGCGGGGGATTCACAGATACGCAGTATTTT
NA,NA,TRBV19,TRBJ1-2,CASAQGHNYGYTF,TGTGCCAGTGCCCAGGGACATAACTATGGCTACACCTTC
NA,NA,TRBV6-1,TRBJ2-2,CASSESGGRNGELFF,TGTGCCAGCAGTGAATCGGGGGGCCGAAACGGGGAGCTGTTTTTT
TRBD2,NA,TRBV6-5,TRBJ2-5,CASSYLAGGFGEQYF,TGTGCCAGCAGTTACCTAGCGGGGGGGTTTGGGGAGCAGTACTTC
TRBD2,NA,TRBV5-1,TRBJ2-1,CASSLAGLAAYNEQFF,TGCGCCAGCAGCTTGGCTGGGCTAGCGGCCTACAATGAGCAGTTCTTC
NA,NA,TRBV12-5,TRBJ2-3,CASGSPSLETGYSTDTQYF,TGTGCTAGTGGCTCCCCTAGCCTCGAGACAGGTTATAGCACAGATACGCAGTATTTT
NA,NA,TRBV5-4,TRBJ2-3,CASSSSGYTDTQYF,TGTGCCAGCAGCTCCAGCGGATACACAGATACGCAGTATTTT
NA,NA,TRBV11-2,TRBJ1-2,CASSLDRYGYTF,TGTGCCAGCAGCTTAGACCGCTATGGCTACACCTTC
NA,NA,TRBV27,TRBJ2-7,CASSLFYEQYF,TGTGCCAGCAGTTTATTCTACGAGCAGTACTTC
NA,once,TRBV7-6,TRBJ1-4,CASRPRQDTNEKLFF,TGTGCCAGCAGGCCCCGACAGGATACTAATGAAAAACTGTTTTTT
NA,NA,TRBV11-3,TRBJ2-2,CASSSRLAGELFF,TGTGCCAGCAGCTCGAGACTAGCCGGGGAGCTGTTTTTT
NA,few,TRBV6-1,TRBJ1-5,CASSAVGISNQPQHF,TGTGCCAGCAGTGCTGTCGGGATTAGCAATCAGCCCCAGCATTTT
TRBD1,few,TRBV29-1,TRBJ2-3,CSARDSLDKAGTQYF,TGCAGCGCCAGGGACAGCTTAGACAAAGCCGGTACGCAGTATTTT
TRBD1,NA,TRBV6-5,TRBJ2-7,CASRRGQGAEQYF,TGTGCCAGCAGACGGGGACAGGGGGCCGAGCAGTACTTC
NA,NA,TRBV12-5,TRBJ2-7,CASGLPTQEQYF,TGTGCTAGTGGTTTGCCGACTCAAGAGCAGTACTTC
TRBD2,NA,TRBV13,TRBJ2-1,CASSSRLAGPYNEQFF,TGTGCCAGCAGCTCCAGACTAGCGGGGCCTTACAATGAGCAGTTCTTC
TRBD2,NA,TRBV9,TRBJ2-3,CASRKGLAGNDTQYF,TGTGCCAGCAGGAAGGGACTAGCCGGGAACGATACGCAGTATTTT